These 24 T cell receptor beta chains were all obtained from the same sample, sequenced in a study of T-cell memory formation after mild COVID-19. TCRdb used MiXCR to reprocess the 5' RACE reads, holding one entry per CDR3 protein. In the table there are about 400,000 distinct CDR3 sequences, approximately 24% of which are singletons. Sequenced material: PBMCs or a T cell subset sorted from them (not recorded which). The receptors derive from an adult woman who had mild COVID-19 (a few samples of this study predate the infection). Cell type and time point are not known.

This clonotype was observed a few times. This CDR3 is CATSSRRLSTDTQYF. CDR3 bases: TGTGCCACCAGCTCTCGACGCTTGAGCACAGATACGCAGTATTTT. The V call is TRBV15, the J call TRBJ2-3; D unresolved. This CDR3 is built from 15 residues. Trimming cost V 5 bases and J 0 bases, with 12 bases left between them. CDR1 is LNHNV, CDR2 YYDKDF, per germline (reference sequence).

This clonotype was recorded only once. The V call is TRBV20-1, the J call TRBJ1-1; D remains ambiguous. V gave up 6 bases and J gave up 3 bases, with 17 bases separating them. CDR3 size: 14 residues. Germline values: CDR1 DFQATT, CDR2 SNEGSKA (reference sequence). The CDR3 sequence is CSAMPGFGYTEAFF. The CDR3 DNA reads as TGCAGTGCCATGCCCGGGTTTGGGTACACTGAAGCTTTCTTT.

The chain links TRBV12-3 or TRBV12-4 to TRBJ2-2, with D perhaps matching TRBD2 (5 bases). CDR3 length: 15 residues. V was pared by 4 bases and J by 4 bases, with 13 bases between. CDR3 amino acids: CASSSTRAVTGELFF. The DNA of the CDR3 is TGTGCCAGCAGTTCCACTAGAGCGGTCACCGGGGAGCTGTTTTTT.

This clonotype has just a few counts. This chain uses TRBV5-1 with TRBJ1-2; possibly TRBD1 for D (6 bases). The V end was cut by 0 bases, the J end by 1 base, with 10 bases between. Germline loops: CDR1 SGHRS, CDR2 YFSETQ. The CDR3 runs 15 residues. CDR3 region: CASSLAGGLNYGYTF. DNA for the CDR3: TGCGCCAGCAGCTTGGCTGGGGGCCTTAACTATGGCTACACCTTC.

The chain links TRBV6-2 or TRBV6-3 to TRBJ2-4; 9 bases align to TRBD2. In germline, CDR1 is MNHEY, CDR2 SVGEGT. J gave up 1 base and V 6 bases, and 10 bases lay outside the gene matches. CDR3 length: 17 residues. The CDR3 loop reads CASRPTSGPKAKNIQYF. DNA of the CDR3: TGTGCCAGCAGGCCTACTAGCGGGCCTAAGGCCAAAAACATTCAGTACTTC.

This clonotype was found many times. The chain is built from TRBV29-1 and TRBJ2-1, with TRBD1 matching over 7 bases. V lost 7 bases and J lost 8; bases outside the gene matches: 14. The CDR3 totals 14 residues. Germline V gene data show CDR1 as SQVTM and CDR2 as ANQGSEA. CDR3 sequence reads: CSGEGGRIFDEQFF. The DNA for the CDR3 is TGCAGCGGGGAAGGGGGCCGGATTTTTGATGAGCAGTTCTTC.

The chain has TRBV3-1 and TRBJ2-3, with a possible D match to TRBD2 (5 bases). CDR1 LGHDT and CDR2 YNNKEL come from the germline V gene (reference sequence). The CDR3 covers 12 residues. Trimming cost V 8 bases and J 6 bases, with 12 bases left between them. CDR3 DNA: TGTGCCAGCCAGGCGGGTCGGGATACGCAGTATTTT. Protein sequence: CASQAGRDTQYF.

The chain links TRBV29-1 to TRBJ2-7, with D perhaps matching TRBD1 (8 bases). The V end lost 5 bases, the J end lost 5 bases, and 16 bases lay between the germline ends. CDR1 and CDR2 from the germline V gene are SQVTM and ANQGSEA. This CDR3 has 13 amino acids. The CDR3 coding sequence is TGCAGCGTTAAAACAGGGGGGGTCAACGAGCAGTACTTC. Translating gives CSVKTGGVNEQYF.

V and J are TRBV18 and TRBJ1-2; the match to TRBD1 covers 8 bases. V was pared by 3 bases and J by 6 bases, with 18 bases of the junction left unmatched. This CDR3 contains 18 residues. Germline V CDR1 and CDR2: KGHSH, LQKENI. The CDR3 spells CASSPIRGQALREDGYTF. For the CDR3, the DNA is TGTGCCAGCTCACCTATAAGGGGACAGGCTTTGAGAGAGGATGGCTACACCTTC.

The chain links TRBV12-3 or TRBV12-4 to TRBJ2-1; TRBD1 agrees at 7 bases. V dropped 5 bases and J dropped 0; count of bases not matched to a gene: 4. The CDR3 has 15 residues. CDR3 nucleotides: TGTGCCAGCAGTCTGGACAGGCCCTCCTACAATGAGCAGTTCTTC. This encodes CASSLDRPSYNEQFF.

This sequence joins TRBV27 and TRBJ1-1, with TRBD1 as a possible D gene (5 bases). Between the trimmed V and J ends, which lost 5 bases and 4 bases, there was a span of 14 bases. There are 14 residues in the CDR3. Germline CDR1 is MNHEY and CDR2 is SMNVEV (reference sequence). CDR3 DNA sequence: TGTGCCAGCAGTCCTCAGGGACGGATCACTGAAGCTTTCTTT. Translation: CASSPQGRITEAFF.

The gene calls are TRBV7-9 and TRBJ1-2; D gene ambiguous. CDR1 and CDR2 (germline): SEHNR, FQNEAQ (reference sequence). Trimming took 3 bases from V and 6 from J, leaving 17 bases between them. The CDR3 covers 15 residues. The CDR3 region is CASSFLGVGIDGYTF. In DNA form, the CDR3 reads TGTGCCAGCAGCTTTTTGGGTGTGGGGATTGATGGCTACACCTTC.

The chain joins TRBV11-2 to TRBJ2-1; no clear D. Germline assignment: CDR1 SGHAT and CDR2 FQNNGV. V was shortened by 0 bases and J by 9 bases, with 12 bases between the two germline ends. The CDR3 consists of 14 residues. For the CDR3, the DNA is TGTGCCAGCAGCTTAGATTATACCACACTTGAGCAGTTCTTC. It codes for CASSLDYTTLEQFF.

The sample holds a few counts of this clonotype. V and J are TRBV7-3 and TRBJ1-3; possible D gene TRBD1, 6 bases. The CDR3 extends over 14 amino acids. Germline assignment: CDR1 SGHTA and CDR2 FQGTGA. The V end lost 9 bases, the J end lost 4 bases, and 16 bases lay between the germline ends. CDR3 residues: CASAISGQGNTIYF. In DNA, the CDR3 is TGTGCCAGTGCAATCTCCGGACAGGGAAACACCATATATTTT.

This clonotype was counted between two and nine times. This sequence joins TRBV4-2 and TRBJ2-3; D tentatively fits TRBD1 or TRBD2 (5 bases each). Germline CDR1 LGHNA, CDR2 YNFKEQ. V was pared by 1 base and J by 2 bases, with 13 bases between. This CDR3 contains 16 residues. This chain's CDR3 is CASSQVPGTITDTQYF. In DNA form, the CDR3 reads TGTGCCAGCAGCCAAGTTCCCGGGACCATCACAGATACGCAGTATTTT.

V is TRBV6-4 and J is TRBJ1-2; D may be TRBD1 (6 bases). Germline V gives CDR1 MRHNA, CDR2 SNTAGT. The ends were cut back, 3 bases at V and 13 bases at J, with 15 bases in the middle. The CDR3 length is 12 residues. As DNA, the CDR3 is TGTGCCAGCAGTGAACAGGGCACTAAACGCACCTTC. Its translation is CASSEQGTKRTF.

The sample holds one count of this clonotype. The chain links TRBV27 to TRBJ1-2; 7 positions agree with TRBD1. CDR3 length: 17 residues. Germline V gene data show CDR1 as MNHEY and CDR2 as SMNVEV (reference sequence). V dropped 0 bases and J dropped 4; count of bases not matched to a gene: 11. DNA for the CDR3: TGTGCCAGCAGTTTATCGTCTCACAGGGGCCGGGGCTATGGCTACACCTTC. Translated, it gives CASSLSSHRGRGYGYTF.

The gene calls are TRBV2 and TRBJ1-1; TRBD1 might be the D (6 bases). V was clipped by 8 bases and J by 2 bases, with 15 bases between them. This CDR3 comprises 14 residues. CDR1 SNHLY and CDR2 FYNNEI come from the germline V gene. The CDR3 sequence: CASQDGTRNTEAFF. The CDR3 DNA sequence: TGTGCCAGCCAGGACGGGACACGTAACACTGAAGCTTTCTTT.

The J gene is TRBJ2-3, the V gene TRBV6-6; possible D gene TRBD2, 5 bases. Per germline, CDR1 MNHNY and CDR2 SVGAGI (reference sequence). Trimming cost V 6 bases and J 7 bases, with 14 bases left between them. This CDR3 comprises 13 residues. The CDR3 region has the DNA TGTGCCAGCAGCGGCGGAGGCACCTATACGCAGTATTTT. Amino acids: CASSGGGTYTQYF.

This clonotype occurred many times. The chain has TRBV7-9 and TRBJ1-2; TRBD1 matches 7 bases. V shed 5 bases and J 7 bases; nucleotides not matched to a gene: 10. Germline CDR1 is SEHNR and CDR2 is FQNEAQ (reference sequence). The CDR3 runs 14 residues. CDR3: CASSTGEGSSGYTF. CDR3 in DNA: TGTGCCAGCAGCACAGGGGAGGGATCCAGTGGCTACACCTTC.

This clonotype was counted ten times or more. V is TRBV24-1 and J is TRBJ2-1; 7 bases are shared with TRBD1. The CDR3 runs 16 residues. The V and J ends lost 4 bases and 12 bases, in that order; junction bases with no gene match: 17. CDR1 and CDR2 from the germline V gene are KGHDR and SFDVKD. The CDR3 sequence: CATSDQERGTGVRQFF. The CDR3 DNA follows: TGTGCCACCAGTGACCAGGAAAGAGGAACAGGGGTAAGGCAGTTCTTC.

In regard to this clonotype: This sequence may be a read error, since a much larger clone differs from it by one base. The chain carries TRBV10-3 and TRBJ2-3; either TRBD1 or TRBD2 may supply D (5 bases each). Germline V lookup: CDR1 ENHRY, CDR2 SYGVKD. The CDR3 is 16 residues long. The V gene lost 5 bases and the J gene lost 2 bases, with 17 bases spanning the gap. The CDR3 sequence is CAISSRLSGLTDTQYF. CDR3 DNA: TGTGCCATCAGTTCTCGACTATCGGGGCTCACAGATACGCAGTATTTT.

The rearrangement links TRBV4-2 to TRBJ2-5; D possibly uses TRBD1 or TRBD2 (5 bases each). V was trimmed by 0 bases and J by 5 bases, leaving 10 bases between them. The V gene's germline CDR1 is LGHNA and CDR2 YNFKEQ. The CDR3 extends over 14 amino acids. CDR3 loop: CASSQEGVYETQYF. In nucleotides, the CDR3 is TGTGCCAGCAGCCAAGAGGGGGTATACGAGACCCAGTACTTC.

This clonotype was seen more than once but under ten times. The genes are TRBV4-1 and TRBJ1-2; D may be TRBD1 (6 bases). V was shortened by 0 bases and J by 3 bases, with 14 bases between the two germline ends. This CDR3 spans 16 amino acids. Germline CDR1 is MGHRA and CDR2 is YSYEKL. CDR3 sequence (DNA): TGCGCCAGCAGCCAAGATAGGGCAGGGGAGTACTATGGCTACACCTTC. Translation gives CASSQDRAGEYYGYTF.